This T cell receptor beta chain was sequenced in a study of cytomegalovirus exposure and HLA in healthy donors. Amplification used 60 Vbeta primers and 13 Jbeta primers. Profiling relied on immunoSEQ multiplex PCR, and the TCRdb table lists in-frame clones only, not all of them. This repertoire shows 200,000 to 250,000 clones, about 70% found once; its top ten account for under 2%. V trimming: 2 bases; J trimming: 1 base; junction bases outside the gene matches: 5. The CDR3 length is 15 residues. Germline V CDR1 and CDR2: MNHNY, SVGAGI (reference sequence). Sequenced input: PBMCs. The V gene is TRBV6-6, the J gene TRBJ2-7, with 7 bases that match TRBD1. This receptor was obtained from a woman aged 30 to 39 in good health and CMV-seronegative. CDR3 nucleotides: TGTGCCAGCAGTTACGAACGGGACAGTTCCTACGAGCAGTACTTC. This encodes CASSYERDSSYEQYF.